A single sample gave rise to the 32 T cell receptor beta chains below, sequenced in a study of blood T cell repertoires in COVID-19. The assay was immunoSEQ multiplex PCR, and TCRdb's table has in-frame clones only and misses some. The table includes hundreds of thousands of clones, around 80% detected once. Source material: peripheral blood. Receptor source: a woman aged 30 to 39 with COVID-19, enrolled during active disease.

This rearrangement joins TRBV30 to TRBJ2-2; perhaps TRBD2 as D (7 bases). Germline CDR1 is GTSNPN and CDR2 is SVGIG (reference sequence). The V end lost 0 bases, the J end lost 4 bases, and 15 bases lay between the germline ends. The CDR3 has 16 residues. CDR3 nucleotide sequence: TGTGCCTGGAGTGTTCAAGGGGGGGGACGCACCGGGGAGCTGTTTTTT. The encoded protein is CAWSVQGGGRTGELFF.

This rearrangement joins TRBV27 to TRBJ2-1; 8 nucleotides line up with TRBD1. Germline V gives CDR1 MNHEY, CDR2 SMNVEV (reference sequence). The CDR3 spans 15 residues. J lost 5 bases, V lost 3 bases, and 6 bases had no gene match. The CDR3 region has the DNA TGTGCCAGCAGTTTTGGACAGGGCGCACACAATGAGCAGTTCTTC. It is translated as CASSFGQGAHNEQFF.

The chain is built from TRBV5-1 and TRBJ1-5; 7 bases are shared with TRBD1. The germline V gene has CDR1 SGHRS and CDR2 YFSETQ. The CDR3 runs 15 residues. V lost 4 bases and J lost 5; bases outside the gene matches: 9. CDR3 bases: TGCGCCAGCAGCCGGGGGACAGCCCGTGATCAGCCCCAGCATTTT. Protein: CASSRGTARDQPQHF.

V and J are TRBV4-2 and TRBJ2-3; 7 bases are a match to TRBD1. The V and J ends lost 0 bases and 2 bases, in that order; junction bases with no gene match: 2. Looked up from germline, CDR1 is LGHNA and CDR2 is YNFKEQ. This CDR3 contains 15 residues. The CDR3 DNA is TGTGCCAGCAGCCAAGAACAGGGGATCACAGATACGCAGTATTTT. As protein: CASSQEQGITDTQYF.

This clone was observed a single time. The chain uses TRBV6-4 and TRBJ1-2; tentatively, D is TRBD1 (5 bases). CDR1 is MRHNA and CDR2 is SNTAGT in the germline V gene. The V gene lost 2 bases and the J gene lost 6 bases, with 13 bases spanning the gap. The CDR3 spans 14 residues. In nucleotides, the CDR3 is TGTGCCAGCAGTGACCAGGAGGGGACGGATGGCTACACCTTC. Protein: CASSDQEGTDGYTF.

The rearrangement joins TRBV28 to TRBJ1-2; 7 nucleotides align to TRBD1. Germline V gene lookup returns CDR1 MDHEN and CDR2 SYDVKM. This CDR3 has 13 amino acids. Trimming at V came to 5 bases and at J to 8 bases, leaving 8 bases not matched to a gene. Here the CDR3 reads CASSHERTGGYTF. CDR3 nucleotide sequence: TGTGCCAGCAGTCACGAGAGGACAGGCGGCTACACCTTC.

The chain recombines TRBV2 with TRBJ2-2, with 11 bases that match TRBD2. With 6 bases clipped from V and 2 bases from J, the junction kept 8 bases outside the gene matches. Germline V gene sequence: CDR1 SNHLY, CDR2 FYNNEI. The CDR3 has 17 residues. The CDR3 nucleotides are TGTGCCAGCAGGTTAATAGGGACTAGCGGTAACACCGGGGAGCTGTTTTTT. Protein sequence: CASRLIGTSGNTGELFF.

The rearrangement links TRBV13 to TRBJ2-7; 7 bases are shared with TRBD2. This CDR3 has 13 residues. J gave up 3 bases and V 5 bases, and 4 bases lay outside the gene matches. CDR1 is PRHDT and CDR2 is FYEKMQ in the germline V gene (reference sequence). CDR3 DNA sequence: TGTGCCAGCAGCGTTTCGGGGGGCTACGAGCAGTACTTC. Translated: CASSVSGGYEQYF.

Concerning this clone itself: The junction differs from germline at one of its ends, possibly a read error. The V call is TRBV5-1, the J call TRBJ2-3; D is unclear. Per the germline V gene, CDR1 is SGHRS and CDR2 is YFSETQ. The CDR3 covers 11 residues. The DNA of the CDR3 is TGCGCCAGCAGCTTCACAAATACGCAGTATTTT. This codes for CASSFTNTQYF. Drawing the rest from reference TRBV5-1 and TRBJ2-3, the complete variable domain is KAGVTQTPRYLIKTRGQQVTLSCSPISGHRSVSWYQQTPGQGLQFLFEYFSETQRNKGNFPGRFSGRQFSNSRSEMNVSTLELGDSALYLCASSFTNTQYFGPGTRLTVL.

This rearrangement joins TRBV6-5 to TRBJ1-2; D is unresolved. The CDR3 covers 14 residues. Germline CDR1 and CDR2: MNHEY and SVGAGI. The V and J ends lost 5 bases and 4 bases respectively, with 14 bases between them. CDR3 in DNA: TGTGCCAGCAGTCGCGCTCTTAGTCCCTATGGCTACACCTTC. Its translation: CASSRALSPYGYTF.

V and J are TRBV2 and TRBJ2-7; weak D call: TRBD1 (5 bases). In germline, CDR1 is SNHLY, CDR2 FYNNEI. The CDR3 is 15 amino acids. Trimming left V 0 bases short and J 1 base short, with 10 bases between. The chain's CDR3 is CASSEAATGSYEQYF. The CDR3 nucleotides are TGTGCCAGCAGTGAAGCAGCCACAGGTTCCTACGAGCAGTACTTC.

The chain has TRBV27 and TRBJ1-2; unclear D gene. The V gene lost 5 bases and the J gene lost 4 bases, with 5 bases spanning the gap. The CDR3 is made up of 11 amino acids. Germline lookup yields CDR1 MNHEY and CDR2 SMNVEV (reference sequence). CDR3 DNA: TGTGCCAGCAGTGGGAGCTATGGCTACACCTTC. Residues: CASSGSYGYTF.

The chain uses TRBV29-1 and TRBJ2-3; no reliable D call. The CDR3 sequence is 14 residues long. The V gene's germline CDR1 is SQVTM and CDR2 ANQGSEA. V shed 5 bases and J shed 2 bases, with 14 bases lying between them. The CDR3 bases are TGCAGCGTTTCGAGCGCAATCTACACAGATACGCAGTATTTT. Protein product: CSVSSAIYTDTQYF.

This clone was seen only a few times. The rearrangement joins TRBV27 to TRBJ2-1; maybe TRBD2 (5 bases). Trimming removed 4 bases at V and 4 bases at J, with 11 bases between. The CDR3 contains 14 residues. Germline-derived CDR1 and CDR2 are MNHEY and SMNVEV (reference sequence). The CDR3 sequence is CASSYSRVYNEQFF. The CDR3 DNA reads as TGTGCCAGCAGTTACTCGCGGGTTTACAATGAGCAGTTCTTC.

The CDR3 is CASSQGYSGGRDTEAFF. CDR3 nucleotides: TGTGCCAGCAGCCAAGGTTACTCAGGGGGCAGGGACACTGAAGCTTTCTTT. This chain connects TRBV14 to TRBJ1-1, with 8 bases aligning to TRBD1. V shed 1 base and J 3 bases; nucleotides not matched to a gene: 10. The germline V gene has CDR1 SGHDN and CDR2 FVKESK. This CDR3 comprises 17 residues.

The chain employs TRBV5-1 and TRBJ2-1; 8 bases agree with TRBD1. V lost 4 bases and J lost 0; bases outside the gene matches: 3. The CDR3 extends over 15 amino acids. Germline V CDR1 and CDR2: SGHRS, YFSETQ. The CDR3 DNA reads TGCGCCAGCAGCGCAACAGGGGGCTCCTACAATGAGCAGTTCTTC. It translates to CASSATGGSYNEQFF.

The chain employs TRBV4-2 and TRBJ1-4; tentatively, D is TRBD1 (5 bases). This CDR3 comprises 14 residues. Between the trimmed V and J ends, which lost 0 bases and 7 bases, there was a span of 9 bases. Germline CDR1 is LGHNA and CDR2 is YNFKEQ. The CDR3 nucleotides are TGTGCCAGCAGCCAAGATGGGGGGGGTGAAAAACTGTTTTTT. This encodes CASSQDGGGEKLFF.

The chain is built from TRBV19 and TRBJ2-3; TRBD2 matches 12 bases. V lost 5 bases to trimming and J lost 5 bases; unmatched junction nucleotides: 5. The CDR3 runs 15 residues. CDR1 LNHDA and CDR2 SQIVND come from the germline V gene (reference sequence). The CDR3 is CASSPTSGRGDTQYF. CDR3 nucleotide sequence: TGTGCCAGTAGTCCGACTAGCGGGAGAGGAGATACGCAGTATTTT.

The gene calls are TRBV7-9 and TRBJ1-2; 7 nucleotides line up with TRBD1. CDR1 is SEHNR and CDR2 is FQNEAQ in the germline V gene (reference sequence). This CDR3 is 15 amino acids long. With 5 bases clipped from V and 6 bases from J, the junction kept 12 bases outside the gene matches. DNA for the CDR3: TGTGCCAGCAGCCCAGACAGGGACGTTGGAGATGGCTACACCTTC. Its translation is CASSPDRDVGDGYTF.

The CDR3 here is CASSRTGETQYF. Written as DNA, the CDR3 is TGTGCCAGCAGCCGGACAGGAGAGACCCAGTACTTC. This chain links TRBV9 with TRBJ2-5, with TRBD1 matching 7 bases. This CDR3 has 12 amino acids. Germline CDR1 and CDR2: SGDLS and YYNGEE. J lost 4 bases, V lost 4 bases, and 1 base had no gene match.

The J gene is TRBJ2-7, the V gene TRBV19; TRBD2 matches 16 bases. The germline gives CDR1 LNHDA, CDR2 SQIVND (reference sequence). J was trimmed by 5 bases and V by 10 bases; bases with no gene match: 14. The CDR3 runs to 17 residues. As DNA, the CDR3 is TGTGCCATTTCCTTGCCGGGACTAGCGGGAGGGCCTGACGAGCAGTACTTC. It yields the protein CAISLPGLAGGPDEQYF.

V and J are TRBV27 and TRBJ2-2; possible D gene TRBD2, 5 bases. Germline V gene data show CDR1 as MNHEY and CDR2 as SMNVEV (reference sequence). The CDR3 loop spans 13 amino acids. V was clipped by 6 bases and J by 0 bases, with 5 bases between them. The CDR3 bases are TGTGCCAGCAGGGACTCGAACACCGGGGAGCTGTTTTTT. This codes for CASRDSNTGELFF.

In this sample, this clone turned up a few times. The gene calls are TRBV9 and TRBJ1-3; tentative D call: TRBD1 (5 bases). This CDR3 spans 15 amino acids. V lost 0 bases, J lost 14 bases, and 21 bases lay in between. CDR1 and CDR2 (germline): SGDLS, YYNGEE. CDR3 amino acids: CASSVDRAGFSPLYF. In DNA, the CDR3 is TGTGCCAGCAGCGTAGATCGGGCAGGGTTTAGTCCCCTATATTTT. Drawing the rest from reference TRBV9 and TRBJ1-3, the complete variable domain is DSGVTQTPKHLITATGQRVTLRCSPRSGDLSVYWYQQSLDQGLQFLIQYYNGEERAKGNILERFSAQQFPDLHSELNLSSLELGDSALYFCASSVDRAGFSPLYFGEGSWLTVV.

The chain couples TRBV5-5 to TRBJ1-1; TRBD1 matches 7 bases. CDR1 and CDR2 from the germline V gene are SGHKS and YYEKEE (reference sequence). The CDR3 sequence is 13 residues long. Losses at the gene ends were 3 bases for V and 7 bases for J; bases not matched to a gene: 6. The CDR3 spells CASSSQGTSEAFF. As DNA, the CDR3 is TGTGCCAGCAGCTCACAGGGGACGAGTGAAGCTTTCTTT.

A few counts support this clone. This chain's CDR3 is CASSLLQGDEQYF. In DNA, the CDR3 is TGTGCCAGCAGTTTATTACAGGGGGACGAGCAGTACTTC. The chain has TRBV27 and TRBJ2-7, with 8 nucleotides matching TRBD1. Germline lookup yields CDR1 MNHEY and CDR2 SMNVEV (reference sequence). This CDR3 has 13 residues. V lost 1 base and J lost 5; bases outside the gene matches: 1.

The rearrangement links TRBV6-1 to TRBJ2-5, with 9 bases that match TRBD2. Looked up from germline, CDR1 is MNHNS and CDR2 is SASEGT. The CDR3 loop spans 16 amino acids. Trimming cost V 6 bases and J 1 base; bases outside gene matches: 9. CDR3 loop: CASSEWSGGPQETQYF. CDR3 DNA: TGTGCCAGCAGCGAATGGAGCGGGGGGCCCCAAGAGACCCAGTACTTC.

The J gene is TRBJ1-1, the V gene TRBV11-2; 7 nucleotides match TRBD1. Germline trimming cut 1 base from V and 4 bases from J; bases unmatched to any gene: 9. Germline CDR1 and CDR2: SGHAT and FQNNGV. The CDR3 has 16 amino acids. CDR3 in amino acids: CASSLAATGLSTEAFF. The CDR3 region has the DNA TGTGCCAGCAGCTTAGCCGCGACAGGGTTGTCCACTGAAGCTTTCTTT.

The chain recombines TRBV19 with TRBJ2-3; D remains unclear. The CDR3 loop spans 14 amino acids. The V gene lost 0 bases and the J gene lost 5 bases, with 9 bases spanning the gap. CDR1 and CDR2 from the germline V gene are LNHDA and SQIVND (reference sequence). The CDR3 bases are TGTGCCAGTAGTATAGAGGCAGGCCAAGATACGCAGTATTTT. Protein product: CASSIEAGQDTQYF.

The V and J genes are TRBV9 and TRBJ2-7; 9 bases fit TRBD1. Germline V lookup: CDR1 SGDLS, CDR2 YYNGEE. The CDR3 consists of 16 residues. The trim removed 0 bases at V and 2 bases at J, leaving 6 bases unmatched. The CDR3 spells CASSVAAGQGTYEQYF. CDR3 nucleotides: TGTGCCAGCAGCGTAGCCGCGGGACAGGGAACCTACGAGCAGTACTTC.

J is TRBJ2-1 and V is TRBV10-3; TRBD2 matches at 13 bases. The CDR3 covers 17 residues. The trim removed 0 bases at V and 4 bases at J, leaving 3 bases unmatched. The germline V gene encodes CDR1 ENHRY and CDR2 SYGVKD. The CDR3 loop reads CAISESRTSGRYNEQFF. CDR3 DNA sequence: TGTGCCATCAGTGAGTCTCGGACTAGCGGGAGATACAATGAGCAGTTCTTC.

The genes are TRBV6-5 and TRBJ2-2, with a possible D match to TRBD1 (5 bases). V lost 8 bases, J lost 0 bases, and 7 bases lay in between. Germline lookup yields CDR1 MNHEY and CDR2 SVGAGI. The CDR3 totals 13 residues. As DNA, the CDR3 is TGTGCCAGCGGGGCGACGAACACCGGGGAGCTGTTTTTT. Translated: CASGATNTGELFF.

This clone was seen a single time. The junction does not match germline at one end; this may be a read error. The gene calls are TRBV5-8 and TRBJ2-2; 7 bases match TRBD2. The CDR3 covers 14 residues. The germline gives CDR1 SGHTS, CDR2 YDEGEE. The CDR3 spells CASSLGLSTGELFF. The CDR3, as DNA: TGTGCCAGCAGTTTGGGACTAAGCACCGGGGAGCTGTTTTTT. Together with reference TRBV5-8 and TRBJ2-2, the CDR3 gives the full variable domain: EAGVTQSPTHLIKTRGQQATLRCSPISGHTSVYWYQQALGLGLQFLLWYDEGEERNRGNFPPRFSGRQFPNYSSELNVNALELEDSALYLCASSLGLSTGELFFGEGSRLTVL.